Following are 26 T cell receptor beta chains from one sample sequenced in a study of blood T cell repertoires in COVID-19. Method: immunoSEQ multiplex PCR; TCRdb's copy keeps in-frame clones and lacks some. Among roughly 100,000 clones, roughly nine tenths were seen once, and the ten largest hold more than 5%. Sequencing was done on a sample of peripheral blood. All receptors come from a human donor in a cohort sampled during active COVID-19.

This clone was detected many times. The V call is TRBV5-6, the J call TRBJ2-7; 8 nucleotides line up with TRBD2. Per germline, CDR1 SGHDT and CDR2 YYEEEE. Germline trimming cut 4 bases from V and 3 bases from J; bases unmatched to any gene: 3. The CDR3 runs 13 residues. This CDR3 is CASSPGGGYEQYF. The CDR3 DNA sequence: TGTGCCAGCAGCCCCGGGGGGGGCTACGAGCAGTACTTC.

The chain has TRBV19 and TRBJ2-1, with 8 bases lining up with TRBD2. Germline CDR1 reads LNHDA; CDR2 reads SQIVND (reference sequence). After removal of 5 bases from V and 9 bases from J, the junction contained 12 bases not matched to a gene. CDR3 length: 15 amino acids. The CDR3 protein is CASSPSGWIGVEQFF. CDR3 DNA: TGTGCCAGTAGTCCTAGCGGGTGGATAGGGGTTGAGCAGTTCTTC.

The gene calls are TRBV2 and TRBJ1-6; TRBD1 aligns across 7 bases. This CDR3 spans 14 amino acids. Germline CDR1 is SNHLY and CDR2 is FYNNEI. V was pared by 1 base and J by 10 bases, with 4 bases of the junction left unmatched. CDR3 nucleotide sequence: TGTGCCAGCAGTGAAGTAGGACAGGCGTCACCCCTCCACTTT. Its protein is CASSEVGQASPLHF.

The gene calls are TRBV7-3 and TRBJ2-7, with 9 bases identical to TRBD1. Germline CDR1 reads SGHTA; CDR2 reads FQGTGA. After removal of 4 bases from V and 7 bases from J, the junction contained 5 bases not matched to a gene. The CDR3 spans 13 residues. CDR3 sequence reads: CASSWGQGEEQYF. In nucleotides, the CDR3 is TGTGCCAGCAGCTGGGGACAGGGTGAAGAGCAGTACTTC.

The chain links TRBV13 to TRBJ2-7; D perhaps matches TRBD2 (5 bases). Trimming took off 4 bases at V and 1 base at J, with 14 bases between the two ends. The CDR3 contains 15 residues. Germline-derived CDR1 and CDR2 are PRHDT and FYEKMQ (reference sequence). The DNA of the CDR3 is TGTGCCAGCAGCTCCTACGTGGGGAGTTCCTACGAGCAGTACTTC. The encoded protein is CASSSYVGSSYEQYF. Based on the CDR3 plus reference TRBV13 and TRBJ2-7, the full variable domain is AAGVIQSPRHLIKEKRETATLKCYPIPRHDTVYWYQQGPGQDPQFLISFYEKMQSDKGSIPDRFSAQQFSDYHSELNMSSLELGDSALYFCASSSYVGSSYEQYFGPGTRLTVT.

The chain joins TRBV5-8 to TRBJ2-7; D is perhaps TRBD2 (7 bases). Germline V gives CDR1 SGHTS, CDR2 YDEGEE. Trimming left V 2 bases short and J 2 bases short, with 11 bases between. The CDR3 extends over 14 amino acids. CDR3 amino acids: CASSFRGAPYEQYF. DNA for the CDR3: TGTGCCAGCAGCTTTCGGGGGGCACCCTACGAGCAGTACTTC.

V gene TRBV28 combines with J gene TRBJ1-5, with D unresolved. The germline gives CDR1 MDHEN, CDR2 SYDVKM. The CDR3 spans 15 residues. V dropped 5 bases and J dropped 2 bases, with 13 bases sitting between them. CDR3 amino acids: CASSPWEGGNQPQHF. The CDR3 nucleotides are TGTGCCAGCAGTCCGTGGGAGGGAGGCAATCAGCCCCAGCATTTT.

This clone was picked up a small number of times. The limits of the CDR3 on the DNA are not certain, so only TCRdb's listed CDR3 is given. The V and J genes are TRBV6-6 and TRBJ2-5; whether TRBD2, the table's D call, matches the DNA was not checked. The length of the CDR3 is 14 amino acids, counting both ends. Germline V lookup: CDR1 MNHNY, CDR2 SVGAGI (reference sequence). CDR3 sequence reads: CASSYLSVQETQYF.

The V and J genes are TRBV30 and TRBJ2-5, with 8 bases matching TRBD2. Per germline, CDR1 GTSNPN and CDR2 SVGIG (reference sequence). The J segment lost 1 base and the V segment lost 1 base, leaving 2 bases of the junction unmatched. CDR3 length: 14 amino acids. This CDR3 reads CAWSARGGQETQYF. CDR3 bases: TGTGCCTGGAGTGCCCGGGGGGGCCAAGAGACCCAGTACTTC. Full variable domain (remainder filled in from reference TRBV30 and TRBJ2-5): SQTIHQWPATLVQPVGSPLSLECTVEGTSNPNLYWYRQAAGRGLQLLFYSVGIGQISSEVPQNLSASRPQDRQFILSSKKLLLSDSGFYLCAWSARGGQETQYFGPGTRLLVL.

The chain is built from TRBV4-1 and TRBJ2-7; D unresolved. CDR3 length: 12 residues. Germline V lookup: CDR1 MGHRA, CDR2 YSYEKL. Trimming stripped 0 bases from V and 5 bases from J, with 5 bases between. CDR3 region: CASSQDFHEQYF. The CDR3 DNA is TGCGCCAGCAGCCAAGACTTCCACGAGCAGTACTTC.

The chain joins TRBV20-1 to TRBJ1-2; D remains unclear. Per the germline V gene, CDR1 is DFQATT and CDR2 is SNEGSKA (reference sequence). The CDR3 consists of 9 residues. V shed 7 bases and J shed 9 bases, with 9 bases lying between them. The CDR3 here is CSGAGSYTF. DNA of the CDR3: TGCAGTGGGGCGGGGAGCTACACCTTC.

The chain carries TRBV2 and TRBJ1-3; D is uncertain. The CDR3 extends over 17 amino acids. Germline V lookup: CDR1 SNHLY, CDR2 FYNNEI. V shed 4 bases and J shed 1 base, with 17 bases lying between them. The CDR3 loop reads CASSAYLGVGSGNTIYF. In nucleotides, the CDR3 is TGTGCCAGCAGTGCCTATCTCGGGGTAGGATCTGGAAACACCATATATTTT.

The gene calls are TRBV7-2 and TRBJ2-7; no clear D. CDR3 length equals 12 residues. With 5 bases removed from V and 0 bases from J, the gap between germline ends came to 5 bases. Germline CDR1 reads SGHTA; CDR2 reads FQGNSA. CDR3 bases: TGTGCCAGCAGCCCCAACTCCTACGAGCAGTACTTC. This codes for CASSPNSYEQYF.

This rearrangement joins TRBV10-2 to TRBJ2-7; 15 nucleotides align to TRBD2. V shed 6 bases, J shed 3 bases, and the junction held 3 bases outside the gene matches. Germline CDR1 is WSHSY and CDR2 is SAAADI. CDR3 length equals 15 residues. CDR3 in amino acids: CASSGTSGRLYEQYF. CDR3 DNA: TGCGCCAGCAGCGGGACTAGCGGGAGGCTCTACGAGCAGTACTTC.

This rearrangement joins TRBV4-1 to TRBJ2-2, with 9 bases lining up with TRBD2. Germline V lookup: CDR1 MGHRA, CDR2 YSYEKL. The CDR3 contains 20 residues. V shed 4 bases and J 4 bases; nucleotides not matched to a gene: 19. CDR3 loop: CASSPRAKEAAGGTTGELFF. The CDR3 region has the DNA TGCGCCAGCAGCCCTAGGGCCAAGGAGGCGGCGGGGGGGACCACCGGGGAGCTGTTTTTT.

Concerning this clone itself: The sample contains more than one DNA sequence encoding this CDR3. DNA for the CDR3: TGTGCCAGCAGCGTCCTAGCGGGTCGGAACAATGAGCAGTTCTTC. Translation: CASSVLAGRNNEQFF. This chain joins TRBV9 and TRBJ2-1; 8 bases align to TRBD2. The V gene end was trimmed by 2 bases and the J gene end by 5 bases; junction bases not matched to a gene: 6. This CDR3 contains 15 residues. Germline V gives CDR1 SGDLS, CDR2 YYNGEE.

The rearrangement links TRBV28 to TRBJ1-2; perhaps TRBD1 as D (5 bases). The V gene lost 6 bases and the J gene lost 0 bases, with 17 bases spanning the gap. The length of the CDR3 is 16 residues. Germline CDR1 is MDHEN and CDR2 is SYDVKM. The CDR3 nucleotides are TGTGCCAGCAGCCTACCCACAGGCCAGGCTAACTATGGCTACACCTTC. It specifies CASSLPTGQANYGYTF.

The chain is built from TRBV5-1 and TRBJ2-2, with 8 bases matching TRBD2. The CDR3 is 17 amino acids. Germline assignment: CDR1 SGHRS and CDR2 YFSETQ. V dropped 2 bases and J dropped 0; count of bases not matched to a gene: 6. DNA for the CDR3: TGCGCCAGCAGCTTAAGGCGGGAGGCCGCGAACACCGGGGAGCTGTTTTTT. This gives the protein CASSLRREAANTGELFF.

This clone is a singleton in its sample. J is TRBJ1-2 and V is TRBV2, with D maybe TRBD1 (6 bases). From germline, CDR1 is SNHLY and CDR2 FYNNEI. Trimming removed 6 bases at V and 5 bases at J, with 22 bases between. This CDR3 has 16 residues. The CDR3 coding sequence is TGTGCCAGCAGGAGGGGGTACTTTTCGTCCACTTATGGCTACACCTTC. This codes for CASRRGYFSSTYGYTF.

The chain recombines TRBV10-1 with TRBJ2-2; 7 bases line up with TRBD1. Trimming at V came to 4 bases and at J to 5 bases, leaving 4 bases not matched to a gene. Germline CDR1 WNHNN, CDR2 SYGVQD (reference sequence). The CDR3 consists of 14 residues. CDR3 protein: CASSGDRETGELFF. As DNA, the CDR3 is TGCGCCAGCAGTGGGGACAGAGAGACCGGGGAGCTGTTTTTT.

The rearrangement links TRBV28 to TRBJ2-7, with D tentatively TRBD2 (6 bases). Germline V gives CDR1 MDHEN, CDR2 SYDVKM. This CDR3 contains 15 residues. V dropped 5 bases and J dropped 5 bases, with 19 bases sitting between them. In DNA, the CDR3 is TGTGCCAGCAGTCCCCCGGGAGCCAGGGATCACGAGCAGTACTTC. Its protein product is CASSPPGARDHEQYF. Combining the CDR3 with reference TRBV28 and TRBJ2-7 gives the whole variable domain DVKVTQSSRYLVKRTGEKVFLECVQDMDHENMFWYRQDPGLGLRLIYFSYDVKMKEKGDIPEGYSVSREKKERFSLILESASTNQTSMYLCASSPPGARDHEQYFGPGTRLTVT.

The chain has TRBV27 and TRBJ2-1; no clear D gene. V lost 4 bases and J 5 bases, leaving 6 bases between the germline ends. CDR1 is MNHEY, CDR2 SMNVEV, per germline (reference sequence). The CDR3 is 12 amino acids. The CDR3 region is CASSSINNEQFF. CDR3 sequence (DNA): TGTGCCAGCAGTTCCATCAACAATGAGCAGTTCTTC.

The chain employs TRBV6-4 and TRBJ2-1, with 7 nucleotides matching TRBD2. Germline CDR1 and CDR2: MRHNA and SNTAGT. The CDR3 is 16 residues long. V trimming: 5 bases; J trimming: 2 bases; junction bases outside the gene matches: 9. CDR3 in DNA: TGTGCCAGCAGTCCTGATCCGGGACTACCCTACAATGAGCAGTTCTTC. Amino acids: CASSPDPGLPYNEQFF.

The chain couples TRBV5-1 to TRBJ1-1; D may be TRBD1 (6 bases). Germline V gene lookup returns CDR1 SGHRS and CDR2 YFSETQ. V gave up 4 bases and J gave up 3 bases, with 13 bases separating them. The CDR3 extends over 14 amino acids. CDR3 bases: TGCGCCAGCAGCGCACAGGGTCTGGACACTGAAGCTTTCTTT. Encoded protein: CASSAQGLDTEAFF.

The chain couples TRBV6-5 to TRBJ2-2; the match to TRBD1 covers 8 bases. The ends lost 6 bases at V and 3 bases at J; junction bases unmatched: 3. Per the germline V gene, CDR1 is MNHEY and CDR2 is SVGAGI. The CDR3 loop spans 14 amino acids. The DNA of the CDR3 is TGTGCCAGCAGGACAGGGGACTACACCGGGGAGCTGTTTTTT. Protein: CASRTGDYTGELFF.

The table lists this clone with a count of one. The CDR3 DNA reads as TGTGCCTGGAGTGTTGGCGGGGGGGTCCACGAGCAGTACTTC. It codes for CAWSVGGGVHEQYF. The chain joins TRBV30 to TRBJ2-7; 9 bases map to TRBD2. CDR1 GTSNPN and CDR2 SVGIG come from the germline V gene (reference sequence). The V and J ends lost 0 bases and 5 bases, in that order; junction bases with no gene match: 5. The CDR3 is 14 amino acids.